This TCR beta chain was sequenced in a study of blood T cell repertoires in COVID-19 (dated by TCRdb to 2018 to 2020). For the wider study: Samples covering the acute and convalescent phases of COVID-19 were provided by collaborators in the United States, Italy and Spain. The prospective study material was composed of cDNA or gDNA derived from T cells, B-cell-depleted T cells, or PBMCs. Deeply sampled blood TCRbeta repertoires from subjects exposed to, actively infected with, or recovered from COVID-19 were included in the dataset. The repertoires were released in a freely available public database meant as a resource for research on the immune response to SARS-CoV-2. The samples were drawn from two sources: the first 160 participants of the ongoing ImmuneRACE study, and 1,254 subjects contributed by 6 global collaborators. A de-identified subject ID, COVID-19 status, age in years and sex were almost always included in the sample metadata. Where available, HLA class I and class II types were obtained from metadata supplied by the sample provider rather than from assay-based typing. What the study reported, not specific to this receptor: The amount of clinical and demographic metadata varied by source and participant and was provided uncurated.

From the germline V gene, CDR1 is SNHLY and CDR2 is FYNNEI. The CDR3 holds 14 amino acids from the cysteine to the phenylalanine. The retained sequence is limited to the CDR3, 42 bases, with the frame set at the first base. V loses 8 bases at its end and J loses 0 bases; junction bases beyond the gene matches: 4. Worth noting for this clone: Its target antigen remains unknown. It has no much larger one-base neighbor in the sample; base qualities were not kept.

In the prospective study, participants were roughly 18 to 95 years old, resided in approximately 25 geographic areas of the United States, and were enrolled through a virtual design. Cohort assignment in the prospective study relied on participant-reported clinical history from a screening survey and a study questionnaire. Exposed participants had been in contact with someone with a PCR-confirmed or clinician-diagnosed COVID-19 case within 2 weeks of study entry. Mobile phlebotomists in the prospective study collected whole blood, serum and a nasopharyngeal or oropharyngeal swab from every participant. Participants in the prospective study had the option to provide additional blood draws and questionnaires over a roughly two-month period. Blood samples from the prospective study were shipped frozen or at room temperature prior to DNA extraction. The immunoSEQ Assay, a bias-controlled multiplex PCR, was used to amplify TCRbeta CDR3 regions from genomic DNA. The original pipeline was this. Within the assay, amplification of reference gene primers was used to estimate how many nucleated cells each sample contained. To quantify the absolute abundance of each unique TCRbeta CDR3 rearrangement, sequence reads were collapsed and filtered. Productive Simpson clonality was computed per sample as the square root of Simpson's diversity index over productive rearrangements. TCRdb took over this immuneACCESS table, retaining in-frame rearrangements with V and J assigned. Such tables are incomplete; in checked studies, under half of the missing clones stem from an unresolved V gene, and the remainder is unexplained. V, J and clone size reflect that table, while D and trimming were determined from the DNA. The sample includes a few hundred thousand clones, with approximately 91% observed a single time. Around 0.94% of the sample goes to the ten largest clones.

The sequence was obtained from a woman aged 35 to 49 who had been exposed to COVID-19. The sample consisted of PBMCs or T cells enriched from blood (not recorded which). The receptor chain draws on TRBV2 and TRBJ2-1; TRBD2 lines up with 7 middle nucleotides. This receptor carries the CDR3 CASRRGSSYNEQFF. DNA sequence: TGTGCCAGCCGCCGCGGGAGCTCCTACAATGAGCAGTTCTTC.